The next 18 T cell receptor beta chains were all read from a single sample in a study of OX40 agonist ivuxolimab in advanced cancers. The method was immunoSEQ multiplex PCR; TCRdb's version includes in-frame clones alone and lacks a portion of them. Found here are approximately 61,000 clones, approximately 78% of them singletons; the top ten hold 1.5% to 2%. This sample comprised CD4+ or CD8+ T cells sorted from blood, obtained in a trial of the OX40 agonist ivuxolimab. These TCRs come from an adult with an advanced solid tumor such as melanoma, head and neck, liver or kidney cancer.

A few counts support this clone. The chain combines TRBV11-2 with TRBJ1-5; D not certain. Germline assignment: CDR1 SGHAT and CDR2 FQNNGV. V was shortened by 4 bases and J by 4 bases, with 11 bases between the two germline ends. The CDR3 is 14 residues long. The CDR3 protein is CASSSITTNQPQHF. The CDR3 nucleotides read TGTGCCAGCAGCTCCATAACGACTAATCAGCCCCAGCATTTT.

This clone was found a few times. V and J are TRBV4-1 and TRBJ1-2, with D hard to call. Germline lookup yields CDR1 MGHRA and CDR2 YSYEKL. The CDR3 covers 15 residues. The V end was cut by 0 bases, the J end by 0 bases, with 8 bases between. The CDR3 region is CASSQEGRANYGYTF. The CDR3, as DNA: TGCGCCAGCAGCCAAGAGGGGAGAGCTAACTATGGCTACACCTTC.

Here the CDR3 reads CASSFRDQETQYF. The CDR3 DNA sequence: TGTGCCAGCAGCTTTAGGGATCAAGAGACCCAGTACTTC. The chain carries TRBV7-9 and TRBJ2-5; no reliable D call. This CDR3 region has 13 residues. V was shortened by 3 bases and J by 2 bases, with 7 bases between the two germline ends. CDR1 and CDR2 from the germline V gene are SEHNR and FQNEAQ (reference sequence). The full variable domain, rest sourced from reference TRBV7-9 and TRBJ2-5, is DTGVSQNPRHKITKRGQNVTFRCDPISEHNRLYWYRQTLGQGPEFLTYFQNEAQLEKSRLLSDRFSAERPKGSFSTLEIQRTEQGDSAMYLCASSFRDQETQYFGPGTRLLVL.

The V gene is TRBV5-1, the J gene TRBJ2-3, with D possibly matching TRBD2 (6 bases). The CDR3 sequence is 16 residues long. V dropped 4 bases and J dropped 0 bases, with 15 bases sitting between them. Looked up from germline, CDR1 is SGHRS and CDR2 is YFSETQ. The CDR3 loop reads CASSLEGDSSTDTQYF. In DNA form, the CDR3 reads TGCGCCAGCAGCCTGGAGGGTGATTCCAGCACAGATACGCAGTATTTT.

This clone was seen a handful of times. The V call is TRBV23-1, the J call TRBJ2-7; TRBD1 agrees at 7 bases. TRBV23-1 is an ORF for which the function is uncertain. This CDR3 region has 14 residues. V gave up 6 bases and J gave up 1 base; unmatched junction bases: 6. The CDR3 protein is CASSSGTESYEQYF. The CDR3 DNA reads TGCGCCAGCAGCTCCGGGACAGAGTCCTACGAGCAGTACTTC.

The rearrangement joins TRBV5-6 to TRBJ2-2, with unresolved D. From germline, CDR1 is SGHDT and CDR2 YYEEEE. Trimming left V 0 bases short and J 1 base short, with 1 base between. The CDR3 is 13 residues long. The CDR3 loop reads CASSLGNTGELFF. DNA of the CDR3: TGTGCCAGCAGCTTGGGGAACACCGGGGAGCTGTTTTTT.

The V and J genes are TRBV2 and TRBJ2-1; possible D gene TRBD2, 6 bases. Germline V gives CDR1 SNHLY, CDR2 FYNNEI. V lost 3 bases and J lost 0, with 9 bases in between. CDR3 length: 15 amino acids. CDR3 amino acids: CASSDGGPSYNEQFF. The CDR3 coding sequence is TGTGCCAGCAGTGATGGAGGGCCCTCCTACAATGAGCAGTTCTTC.

The chain recombines TRBV2 with TRBJ1-2, with TRBD1 matching over 8 bases. J lost 7 bases, V lost 0 bases, and 13 bases had no gene match. The CDR3 has 17 residues. In germline, CDR1 is SNHLY, CDR2 FYNNEI. The CDR3 nucleotides read TGTGCCAGCAGTGAAGCGAGGACAGGGATTGGAGACCCTGGCTACACCTTC. The encoded protein is CASSEARTGIGDPGYTF.

The chain couples TRBV11-2 to TRBJ2-7; D uncertain. V was trimmed by 1 base and J by 3 bases, leaving 13 bases between them. CDR3 length: 15 residues. Germline values: CDR1 SGHAT, CDR2 FQNNGV. CDR3 in amino acids: CASSLARPPLYEQYF. In DNA form, the CDR3 reads TGTGCCAGCAGCTTAGCGCGCCCACCCCTCTACGAGCAGTACTTC.

The chain joins TRBV11-2 to TRBJ1-1; D is unresolved. Germline V gene data show CDR1 as SGHAT and CDR2 as FQNNGV. V gave up 1 base and J gave up 1 base, with 4 bases separating them. This CDR3 is built from 13 residues. CDR3 sequence reads: CASSLVANTEAFF. CDR3 sequence (DNA): TGTGCCAGCAGCTTAGTTGCGAACACTGAAGCTTTCTTT.

This chain joins TRBV9 and TRBJ2-3, with 9 bases matching TRBD1. Trimming removed 3 bases from V and 0 bases from J; junction bases left unmatched: 8. Germline V gives CDR1 SGDLS, CDR2 YYNGEE. The CDR3 is 17 amino acids. The CDR3 DNA reads TGTGCCAGCAGCGACGACCCACAGGGGGCGAGCACAGATACGCAGTATTTT. This translates into CASSDDPQGASTDTQYF.

J is TRBJ2-5 and V is TRBV5-8; the D call may be TRBD1 or TRBD2 (5 bases each). CDR3 length: 13 amino acids. The germline V and J ends were trimmed by 4 bases and 4 bases, with 11 bases remaining between them. From germline, CDR1 is SGHTS and CDR2 YDEGEE. CDR3 amino acids: CASSRGHRETQYF. CDR3 nucleotide sequence: TGTGCCAGCAGCCGGGGCCACCGAGAGACCCAGTACTTC.

This clone came up a few times. The chain recombines TRBV6-5 with TRBJ1-2, with TRBD1 as a possible D gene (6 bases). This CDR3 is 14 amino acids long. Per germline, CDR1 MNHEY and CDR2 SVGAGI. Trimming took 6 bases from V and 2 from J, leaving 13 bases between them. For the CDR3, the DNA is TGTGCCAGCAGGGGGGGCAGGGAGAACTATGGCTACACCTTC. It encodes CASRGGRENYGYTF.

This chain links TRBV5-3 with TRBJ1-5; 11 bases are shared with TRBD1. TRBV5-3 is sorted into the ORF group, with uncertain function. The V segment lost 4 bases and the J segment 6 bases; nucleotides outside the gene matches: 9. This CDR3 comprises 16 residues. CDR3 nucleotide sequence: TGTGCCAGAAGCCTCGGACAGGGGGCGATTCCTCAGCCCCAGCATTTT. This encodes CARSLGQGAIPQPQHF.

This rearrangement joins TRBV7-9 to TRBJ2-7, with no clear D. Germline lookup yields CDR1 SEHNR and CDR2 FQNEAQ (reference sequence). Trimming removed 5 bases from V and 2 bases from J, with 16 bases in between. This CDR3 is built from 15 residues. CDR3 DNA sequence: TGTGCCAGCAGCCCCCAAAGGGCCAGAACCTACGAGCAGTACTTC. Its translation is CASSPQRARTYEQYF.

This clone was recorded once. The V gene is TRBV5-8, the J gene TRBJ2-5; D is unclear. The V gene lost 5 bases and the J gene lost 2 bases, with 10 bases spanning the gap. CDR1 is SGHTS, CDR2 YDEGEE, per germline. The CDR3 extends over 13 amino acids. CDR3 in amino acids: CASSFAWQETQYF. The CDR3 bases are TGTGCCAGCAGTTTCGCCTGGCAAGAGACCCAGTACTTC.

The chain uses TRBV28 and TRBJ2-7; D possibly corresponds to TRBD1 (6 bases). The CDR3 runs to 14 residues. The germline V gene encodes CDR1 MDHEN and CDR2 SYDVKM. V was clipped by 5 bases and J by 3 bases, with 14 bases between them. DNA for the CDR3: TGTGCCAGCAGTCCTAGGGACATCCTCTACGAGCAGTACGTC. Protein sequence: CASSPRDILYEQYV.

This chain connects TRBV18 to TRBJ1-2, with D perhaps matching TRBD1 (6 bases). Germline V gene sequence: CDR1 KGHSH, CDR2 LQKENI. Deletions cut 4 bases from V and 3 bases from J, with 12 bases between. This CDR3 spans 14 amino acids. CDR3 DNA sequence: TGTGCCAGCTCACGCAACAGGGAGGACTATGGCTACACCTTC. This sequence encodes CASSRNREDYGYTF. The complete variable domain, with remaining parts taken from reference TRBV18 and TRBJ1-2, reads NAGVMQNPRHLVRRRGQEARLRCSPMKGHSHVYWYRQLPEEGLKFMVYLQKENIIDESGMPKERFSAEFPKEGPSILRIQQVVRGDSAAYFCASSRNREDYGYTFGSGTRLTVV.